A single sample gave rise to the 9 T cell receptor beta chains below, sequenced in a study of blood T cell repertoires in COVID-19 (TCRdb year 2020). The method behind the library was the immunoSEQ multiplex PCR assay. The immuneACCESS repertoire file appears here via TCRdb, limited to in-frame rearrangements. These files lack a portion of the clones; in checked studies, under half of the deficit traces to unresolved V genes, and the cause of the others is not known. For this sample the table gives roughly 190,000 clones, of which approximately 85% were detected only once. The ten largest clones add up to roughly 8% of the sample. Sequencing was done on a sample of peripheral blood. These receptors were obtained from a woman in her sixties with acute or convalescent COVID-19.

The chain uses TRBV2 and TRBJ1-6; D call uncertain. CDR3 length: 16 residues. V was clipped by 6 bases and J by 6 bases, with 18 bases between them. Germline V gives CDR1 SNHLY, CDR2 FYNNEI. The CDR3 coding sequence is TGTGCCAGCAGCGCCGGGTCTACTATTTCTAATTCACCCCTCCACTTT. The encoded protein is CASSAGSTISNSPLHF.

This clone appeared once. The chain uses TRBV28 and TRBJ1-3; possible D gene TRBD1, 6 bases. Trimming cost V 6 bases and J 0 bases, with 12 bases left between them. Germline lookup yields CDR1 MDHEN and CDR2 SYDVKM. There are 15 residues in the CDR3. CDR3 residues: CASSKPGASGNTIYF. The DNA of the CDR3 is TGTGCCAGCAGCAAGCCAGGGGCCTCTGGAAACACCATATATTTT.

This chain uses TRBV2 with TRBJ2-7; perhaps TRBD1 as D (6 bases). Germline lookup yields CDR1 SNHLY and CDR2 FYNNEI. The CDR3 spans 14 residues. V lost 6 bases to trimming and J lost 0 bases, with 12 bases between them. CDR3 in amino acids: CASRQGTLSYEQYF. In DNA, the CDR3 is TGTGCCAGCAGGCAGGGGACCCTCTCCTACGAGCAGTACTTC.

The chain has TRBV11-3 and TRBJ2-1, with 12 positions matching TRBD2. Germline trimming cut 8 bases from V and 10 bases from J; bases unmatched to any gene: 9. The CDR3 totals 14 residues. Per the germline V gene, CDR1 is SGHNT and CDR2 is YENEEA. CDR3 residues: CASGGLGTSGEQFF. DNA for the CDR3: TGTGCCAGCGGGGGTTTGGGGACTAGCGGGGAGCAGTTCTTC.

The chain carries TRBV3-1 (or the pseudogene TRBV3-2) and TRBJ2-1; D remains ambiguous. Trimming removed 8 bases at V and 12 bases at J, with 14 bases between. CDR1 LGHDT and CDR2 YNNKEL come from the germline V gene (reference sequence). The CDR3 contains 11 residues. CDR3 in amino acids: CASGDTEMQFF. The CDR3 DNA sequence: TGTGCCAGCGGTGATACTGAGATGCAGTTCTTC.

This clone was seen once. V usage is TRBV11-2 and J usage is TRBJ1-2; D gene unclear. Trimming took off 4 bases at V and 4 bases at J, with 13 bases between the two ends. Germline lookup yields CDR1 SGHAT and CDR2 FQNNGV. The CDR3 is 14 residues long. The CDR3 region has the DNA TGTGCCAGCAGCTCCCTAACAAGCGGCTATGGCTACACCTTC. This sequence encodes CASSSLTSGYGYTF. Full variable domain (outside the CDR3, taken from reference TRBV11-2 and TRBJ1-2): EAGVAQSPRYKIIEKRQSVAFWCNPISGHATLYWYQQILGQGPKLLIQFQNNGVVDDSQLPKDRFSAERLKGVDSTLKIQPAKLEDSAVYLCASSSLTSGYGYTFGSGTRLTVV.

This clone was found once. The chain recombines TRBV7-2 with TRBJ2-1; 9 bases map to TRBD1. Per germline, CDR1 SGHTA and CDR2 FQGNSA. This CDR3 is 15 amino acids long. V dropped 6 bases and J dropped 7; count of bases not matched to a gene: 10. DNA for the CDR3: TGTGCCAGCAGGGGGGGGACAGGGTTAGGGAATGAGCAGTTCTTC. It is translated as CASRGGTGLGNEQFF.

The chain links TRBV2 to TRBJ1-5; D is uncertain. This CDR3 spans 15 amino acids. V was cut by 1 base and J by 4 bases, with 11 bases left in between. Germline V gene lookup returns CDR1 SNHLY and CDR2 FYNNEI. CDR3 residues: CASSEEAGPNQPQHF. In DNA, the CDR3 is TGTGCCAGCAGTGAAGAGGCAGGCCCAAATCAGCCCCAGCATTTT.

The chain employs TRBV7-2 and TRBJ2-1; the match to TRBD2 covers 8 bases. CDR1 and CDR2 from the germline V gene are SGHTA and FQGNSA. V dropped 4 bases and J dropped 0; count of bases not matched to a gene: 5. This CDR3 region has 16 residues. CDR3 nucleotides: TGTGCCAGCAGCTCAAGCGGGGGAAGCTCCTACAATGAGCAGTTCTTC. It yields the protein CASSSSGGSSYNEQFF.